This T cell receptor beta chain appears in the sequencing data of a study of early T cells in non-severe SARS-CoV-2 infection. Overall study context: RNA in bulk from unsorted whole blood was sequenced, and chains were unpaired. Study-level results: Database matching using VDJdb favored anti-spike CD8 responses, with private and CD4 specificities left missing.

Individual cDNA molecules each received unique molecular identifiers attached to them. TCRdb called the 5' RACE reads again in MiXCR, with one record for every CDR3 protein. The sample lists tens of thousands of distinct CDR3 sequences, more than 13% occurring once. This clonotype was counted ten times or more. Its target is unknown. This material consisted of whole blood, taken at baseline. The TCR originated in an adult who was a healthcare worker with PCR-confirmed SARS-CoV-2 infection or an uninfected control (not recorded which).

This chain's CDR3 is CAIGQANSPLHF. CDR3 in DNA: TGTGCCATCGGACAGGCGAATTCACCCCTCCACTTT. The V gene is TRBV10-3, the J gene TRBJ1-6; 7 bases map to TRBD1. CDR1 and CDR2 (germline): ENHRY, SYGVKD. V was pared by 8 bases and J by 7 bases, with 2 bases of the junction left unmatched. The CDR3 consists of 12 residues.